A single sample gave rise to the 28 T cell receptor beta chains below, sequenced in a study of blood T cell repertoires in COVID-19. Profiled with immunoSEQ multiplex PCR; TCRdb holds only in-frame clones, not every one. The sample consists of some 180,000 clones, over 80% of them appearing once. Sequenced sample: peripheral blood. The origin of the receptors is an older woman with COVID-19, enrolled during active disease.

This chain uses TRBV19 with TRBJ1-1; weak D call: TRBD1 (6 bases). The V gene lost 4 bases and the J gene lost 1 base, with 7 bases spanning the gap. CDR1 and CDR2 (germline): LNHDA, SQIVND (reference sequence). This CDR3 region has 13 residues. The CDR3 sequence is CASSTGANTEAFF. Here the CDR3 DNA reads TGTGCCAGTAGTACAGGGGCGAACACTGAAGCTTTCTTT.

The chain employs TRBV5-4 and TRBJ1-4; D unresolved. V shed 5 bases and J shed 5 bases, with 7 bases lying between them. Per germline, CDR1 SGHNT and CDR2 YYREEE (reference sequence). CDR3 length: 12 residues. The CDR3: CASSRENEKLFF. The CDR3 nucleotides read TGTGCCAGCAGTCGGGAGAATGAAAAACTGTTTTTT.

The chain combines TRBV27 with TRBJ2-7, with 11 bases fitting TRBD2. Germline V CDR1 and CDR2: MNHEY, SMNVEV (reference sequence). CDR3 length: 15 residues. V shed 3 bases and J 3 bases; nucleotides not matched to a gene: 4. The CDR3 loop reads CASSFGTSGLYEQYF. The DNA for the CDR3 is TGTGCCAGCAGTTTCGGGACTAGCGGCCTCTACGAGCAGTACTTC.

The CDR3 DNA sequence: TGCAGCGGGGGTACAGGGGCTAACTATGGCTACACCTTC. Protein sequence: CSGGTGANYGYTF. The chain recombines TRBV29-1 with TRBJ1-2, with 7 nucleotides matching TRBD1. The V segment lost 7 bases and the J segment 0 bases; nucleotides outside the gene matches: 5. The CDR3 is 13 amino acids. Germline-derived CDR1 and CDR2 are SQVTM and ANQGSEA.

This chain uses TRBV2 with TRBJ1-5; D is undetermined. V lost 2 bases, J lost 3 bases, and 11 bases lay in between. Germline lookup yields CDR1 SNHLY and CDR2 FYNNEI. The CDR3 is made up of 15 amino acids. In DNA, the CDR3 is TGTGCCAGCAGTGAAACGCGGGGAGCCAATCAGCCCCAGCATTTT. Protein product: CASSETRGANQPQHF. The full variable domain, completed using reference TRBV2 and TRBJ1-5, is EPEVTQTPSHQVTQMGQEVILRCVPISNHLYFYWYRQILGQKVEFLVSFYNNEISEKSEIFDDQFSVERPDGSNFTLKIRSTKLEDSAMYFCASSETRGANQPQHFGDGTRLSIL.

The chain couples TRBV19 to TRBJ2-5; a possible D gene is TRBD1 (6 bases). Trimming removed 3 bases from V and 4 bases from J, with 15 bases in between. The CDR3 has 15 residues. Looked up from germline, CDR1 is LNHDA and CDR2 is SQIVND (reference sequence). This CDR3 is CASSIQGIVGETQYF. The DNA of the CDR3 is TGTGCCAGTAGTATTCAGGGGATAGTAGGAGAGACCCAGTACTTC.

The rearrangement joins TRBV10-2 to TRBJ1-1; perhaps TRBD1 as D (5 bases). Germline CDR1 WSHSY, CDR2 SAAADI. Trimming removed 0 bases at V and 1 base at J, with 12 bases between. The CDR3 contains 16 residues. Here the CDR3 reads CASSESRQPPNTEAFF. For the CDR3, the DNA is TGCGCCAGCAGTGAGTCCCGACAGCCTCCGAACACTGAAGCTTTCTTT.

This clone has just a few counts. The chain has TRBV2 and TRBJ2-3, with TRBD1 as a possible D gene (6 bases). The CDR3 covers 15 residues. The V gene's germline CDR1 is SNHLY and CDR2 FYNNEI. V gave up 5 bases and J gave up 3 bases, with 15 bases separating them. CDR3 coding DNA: TGTGCCAGCAGTATACAGGGTCCTGGGACAGATACGCAGTATTTT. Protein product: CASSIQGPGTDTQYF. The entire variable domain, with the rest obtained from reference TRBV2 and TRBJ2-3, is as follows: EPEVTQTPSHQVTQMGQEVILRCVPISNHLYFYWYRQILGQKVEFLVSFYNNEISEKSEIFDDQFSVERPDGSNFTLKIRSTKLEDSAMYFCASSIQGPGTDTQYFGPGTRLTVL.

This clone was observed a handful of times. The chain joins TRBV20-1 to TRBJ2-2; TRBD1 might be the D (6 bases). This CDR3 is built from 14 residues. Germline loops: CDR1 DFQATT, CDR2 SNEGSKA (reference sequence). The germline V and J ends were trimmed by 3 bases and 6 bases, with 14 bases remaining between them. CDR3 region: CSASRGPGAGELFF. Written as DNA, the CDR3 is TGCAGTGCTAGTAGAGGGCCAGGGGCCGGGGAGCTGTTTTTT.

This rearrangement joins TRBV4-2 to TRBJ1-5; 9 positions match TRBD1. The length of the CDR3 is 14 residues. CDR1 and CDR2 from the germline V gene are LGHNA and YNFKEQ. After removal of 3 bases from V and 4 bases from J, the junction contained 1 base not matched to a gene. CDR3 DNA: TGTGCCAGCAGCCAGGACAGGGGAAATCAGCCCCAGCATTTT. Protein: CASSQDRGNQPQHF.

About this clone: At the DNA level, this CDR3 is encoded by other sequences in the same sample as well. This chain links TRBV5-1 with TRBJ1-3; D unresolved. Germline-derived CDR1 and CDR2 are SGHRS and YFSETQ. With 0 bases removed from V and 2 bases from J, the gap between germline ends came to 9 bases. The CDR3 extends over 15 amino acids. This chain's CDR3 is CASSLAGGTGNTIYF. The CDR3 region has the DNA TGCGCCAGCAGCTTGGCCGGAGGAACTGGAAACACCATATATTTT.

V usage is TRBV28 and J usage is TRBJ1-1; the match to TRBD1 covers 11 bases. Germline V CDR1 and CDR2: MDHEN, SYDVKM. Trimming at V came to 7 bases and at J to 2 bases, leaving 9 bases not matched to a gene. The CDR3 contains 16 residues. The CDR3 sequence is CASKEDRGQFNTEAFF. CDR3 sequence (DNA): TGTGCCAGCAAAGAGGACAGGGGGCAATTTAACACTGAAGCTTTCTTT.

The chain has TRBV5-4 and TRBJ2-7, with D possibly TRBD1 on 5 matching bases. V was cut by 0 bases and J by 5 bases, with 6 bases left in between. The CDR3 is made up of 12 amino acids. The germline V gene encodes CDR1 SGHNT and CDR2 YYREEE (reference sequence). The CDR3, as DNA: TGTGCCAGCAGCTTGGTAGGGGACGAGCAGTACTTC. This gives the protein CASSLVGDEQYF.

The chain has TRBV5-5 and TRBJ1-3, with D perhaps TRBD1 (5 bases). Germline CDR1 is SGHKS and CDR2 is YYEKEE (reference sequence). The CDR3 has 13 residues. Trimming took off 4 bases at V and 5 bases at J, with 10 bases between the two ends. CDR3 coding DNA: TGTGCCAGCAGCCATTCAGGGAGAAACACCATATATTTT. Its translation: CASSHSGRNTIYF.

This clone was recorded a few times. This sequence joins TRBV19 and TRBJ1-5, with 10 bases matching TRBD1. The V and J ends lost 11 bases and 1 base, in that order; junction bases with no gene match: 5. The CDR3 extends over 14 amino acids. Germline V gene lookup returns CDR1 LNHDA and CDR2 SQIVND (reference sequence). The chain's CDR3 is CAGGQGGSNQPQHF. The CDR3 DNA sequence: TGTGCCGGAGGACAGGGGGGGAGCAATCAGCCCCAGCATTTT. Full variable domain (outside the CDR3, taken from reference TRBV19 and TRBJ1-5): DGGITQSPKYLFRKEGQNVTLSCEQNLNHDAMYWYRQDPGQGLRLIYYSQIVNDFQKGDIAEGYSVSREKKESFPLTVTSAQKNPTAFYLCAGGQGGSNQPQHFGDGTRLSIL.

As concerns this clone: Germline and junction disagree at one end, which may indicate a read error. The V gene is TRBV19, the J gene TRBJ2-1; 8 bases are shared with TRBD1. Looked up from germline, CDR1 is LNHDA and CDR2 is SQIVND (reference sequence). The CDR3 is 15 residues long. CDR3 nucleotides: TGTGCCGGTAGTTCCCGAGCAGGGGGCATCGATGAGCAGTTCTTC. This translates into CAGSSRAGGIDEQFF.

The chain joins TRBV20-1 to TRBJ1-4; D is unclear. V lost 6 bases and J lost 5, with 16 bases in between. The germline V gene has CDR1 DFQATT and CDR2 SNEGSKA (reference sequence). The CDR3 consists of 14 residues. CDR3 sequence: CSASSVDLNEKLFF. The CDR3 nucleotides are TGCAGTGCGAGTTCGGTCGATTTAAATGAAAAACTGTTTTTT.

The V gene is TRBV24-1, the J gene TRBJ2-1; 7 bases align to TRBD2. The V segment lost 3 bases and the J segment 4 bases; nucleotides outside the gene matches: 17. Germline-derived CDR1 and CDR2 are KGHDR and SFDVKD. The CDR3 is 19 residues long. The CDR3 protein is CATSDTPSRGGYTYNEQFF. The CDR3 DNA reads TGTGCCACCAGTGATACCCCTAGTCGCGGGGGATACACTTACAATGAGCAGTTCTTC.

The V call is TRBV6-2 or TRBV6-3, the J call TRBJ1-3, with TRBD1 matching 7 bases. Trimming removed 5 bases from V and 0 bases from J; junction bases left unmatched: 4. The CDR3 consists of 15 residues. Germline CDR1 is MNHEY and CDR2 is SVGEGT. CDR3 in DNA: TGTGCCAGCAGTCGGGACAGTTTCTCTGGAAACACCATATATTTT. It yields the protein CASSRDSFSGNTIYF.

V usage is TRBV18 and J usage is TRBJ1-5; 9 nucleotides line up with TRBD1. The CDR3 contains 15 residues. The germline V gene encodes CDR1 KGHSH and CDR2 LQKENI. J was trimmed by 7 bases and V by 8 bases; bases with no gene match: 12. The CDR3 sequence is CASPTDRGKNQPQHF. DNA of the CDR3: TGTGCCAGCCCTACGGACAGGGGAAAAAACCAGCCCCAGCATTTT. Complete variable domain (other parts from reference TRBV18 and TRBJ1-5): NAGVMQNPRHLVRRRGQEARLRCSPMKGHSHVYWYRQLPEEGLKFMVYLQKENIIDESGMPKERFSAEFPKEGPSILRIQQVVRGDSAAYFCASPTDRGKNQPQHFGDGTRLSIL.

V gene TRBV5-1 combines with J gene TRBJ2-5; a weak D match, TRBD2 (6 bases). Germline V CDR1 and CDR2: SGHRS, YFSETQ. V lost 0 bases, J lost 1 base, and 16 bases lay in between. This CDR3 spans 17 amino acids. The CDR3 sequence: CASSLGPSRGTQETQYF. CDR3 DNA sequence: TGCGCCAGCAGCTTGGGCCCATCGCGGGGTACCCAAGAGACCCAGTACTTC.

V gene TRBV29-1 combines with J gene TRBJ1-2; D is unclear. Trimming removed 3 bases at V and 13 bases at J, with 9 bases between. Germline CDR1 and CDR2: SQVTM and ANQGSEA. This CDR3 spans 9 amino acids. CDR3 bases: TGCAGCGTTGACAGGTATCGCACCTTC. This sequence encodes CSVDRYRTF. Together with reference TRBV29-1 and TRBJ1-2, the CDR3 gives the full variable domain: SAVISQKPSRDICQRGTSLTIQCQVDSQVTMMFWYRQQPGQSLTLIATANQGSEATYESGFVIDKFPISRPNLTFSTLTVSNMSPEDSSIYLCSVDRYRTFGSGTRLTVV.

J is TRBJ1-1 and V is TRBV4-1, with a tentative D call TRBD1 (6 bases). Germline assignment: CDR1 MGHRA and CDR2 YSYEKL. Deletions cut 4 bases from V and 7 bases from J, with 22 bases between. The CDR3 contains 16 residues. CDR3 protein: CASSPREAGEKDEAFF. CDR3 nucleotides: TGCGCCAGCAGCCCCCGTGAGGCAGGGGAAAAGGATGAAGCTTTCTTT.

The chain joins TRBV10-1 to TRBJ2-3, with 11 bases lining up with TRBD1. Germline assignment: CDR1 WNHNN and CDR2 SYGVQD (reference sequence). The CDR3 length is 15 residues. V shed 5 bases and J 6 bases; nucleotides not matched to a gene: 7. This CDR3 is CASSSGQGGPDTQYF. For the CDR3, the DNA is TGCGCCAGCAGTTCGGGACAGGGGGGACCTGATACGCAGTATTTT.

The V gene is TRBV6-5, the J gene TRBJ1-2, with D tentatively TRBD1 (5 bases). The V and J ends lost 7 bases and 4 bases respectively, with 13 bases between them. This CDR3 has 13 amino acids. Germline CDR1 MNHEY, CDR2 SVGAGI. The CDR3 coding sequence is TGTGCCAGCAAGGGGATTTCTAGCTATGGCTACACCTTC. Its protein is CASKGISSYGYTF.

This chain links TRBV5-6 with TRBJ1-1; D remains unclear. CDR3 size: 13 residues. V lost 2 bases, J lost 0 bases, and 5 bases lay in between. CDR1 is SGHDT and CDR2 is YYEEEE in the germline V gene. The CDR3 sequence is CASSLSLNTEAFF. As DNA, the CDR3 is TGTGCCAGCAGCTTATCATTGAACACTGAAGCTTTCTTT.

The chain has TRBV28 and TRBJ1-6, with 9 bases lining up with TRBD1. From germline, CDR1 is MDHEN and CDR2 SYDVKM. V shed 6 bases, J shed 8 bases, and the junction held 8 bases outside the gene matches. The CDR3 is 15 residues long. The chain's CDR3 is CASSQTGGAYSPLHF. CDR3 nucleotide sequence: TGTGCCAGCAGCCAAACAGGGGGCGCGTATTCACCCCTCCACTTT.

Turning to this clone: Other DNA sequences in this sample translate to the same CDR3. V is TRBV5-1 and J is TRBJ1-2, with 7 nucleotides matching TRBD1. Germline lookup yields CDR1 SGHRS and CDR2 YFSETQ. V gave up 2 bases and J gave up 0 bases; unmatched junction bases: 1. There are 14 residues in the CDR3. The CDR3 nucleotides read TGCGCCAGCAGCTTCGGGACAGCTAACTATGGCTACACCTTC. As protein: CASSFGTANYGYTF.